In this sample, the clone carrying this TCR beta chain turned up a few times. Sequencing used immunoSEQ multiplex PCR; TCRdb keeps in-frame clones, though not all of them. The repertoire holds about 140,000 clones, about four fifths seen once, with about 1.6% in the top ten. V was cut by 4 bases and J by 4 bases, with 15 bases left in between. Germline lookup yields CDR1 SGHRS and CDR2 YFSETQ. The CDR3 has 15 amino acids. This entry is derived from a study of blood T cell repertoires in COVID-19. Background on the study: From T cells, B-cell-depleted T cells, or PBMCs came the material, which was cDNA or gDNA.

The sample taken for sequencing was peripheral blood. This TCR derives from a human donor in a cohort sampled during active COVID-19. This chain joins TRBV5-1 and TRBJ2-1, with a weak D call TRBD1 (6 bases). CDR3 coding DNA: TGCGCCAGCAGCCTCTACAGGGCCGCTTACAATGAGCAGTTCTTC. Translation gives CASSLYRAAYNEQFF.